This TCR beta chain was profiled in a study of post-analysis software for immune sequencing data. On the study more broadly: The cohort encompassed relapsing-remitting, secondary progressive and progressive-relapsing multiple sclerosis disease courses. The study, taken as a whole, reports: Batch-matched samples strongly co-clustered by F measure. TRBV5-6, TRBV5-1 and TRBV20-1 belonged to a set of roughly 5 TRBV segments that were more frequent in patients than controls. Multiple sclerosis patients had significantly lower normalized Chao1 diversity than controls.

The CDR3 runs 12 residues. Germline V CDR1 and CDR2: MNHEY, SVGEGT. Deletions cut 8 bases from V and 8 bases from J, with 15 bases between. Comments on this clonotype: Its antigen is not known.

TCR beta cDNA libraries included unique molecular identifiers. The yield from roughly 1 to 10 million T cells was approximately 500,000 cDNA molecules in total. TCRdb reprocessed the PCR reads via MiXCR and lists one record per CDR3 protein. This repertoire shows approximately 660,000 distinct CDR3 sequences, around 64% found once; its top ten account for roughly 12%. This TCR was recovered from a girl aged 2 to 9 with multiple sclerosis. V and J are TRBV6-2 or TRBV6-3 and TRBJ1-2; D not certain. Sequenced sample: blood. The DNA of the CDR3 is TGTGCCAGCTCAGAGGGTCTCGGCGGCTACACCTTC. Translated, it gives CASSEGLGGYTF.